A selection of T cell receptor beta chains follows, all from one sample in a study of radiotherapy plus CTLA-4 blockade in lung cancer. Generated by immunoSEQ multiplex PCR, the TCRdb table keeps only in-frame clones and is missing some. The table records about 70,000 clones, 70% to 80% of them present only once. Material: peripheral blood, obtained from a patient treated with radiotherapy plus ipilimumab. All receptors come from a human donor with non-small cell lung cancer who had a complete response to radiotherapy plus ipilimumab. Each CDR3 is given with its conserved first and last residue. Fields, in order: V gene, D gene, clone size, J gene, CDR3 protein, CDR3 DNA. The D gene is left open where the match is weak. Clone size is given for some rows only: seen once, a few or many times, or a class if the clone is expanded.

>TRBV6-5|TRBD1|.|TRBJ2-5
CASSSRTGTRETQYF
TGTGCCAGCAGTTCACGGACAGGGACGCGAGAGACCCAGTACTTC
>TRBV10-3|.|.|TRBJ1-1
CAISDSVHQNTEAFF
TGTGCCATCAGTGACTCGGTCCACCAGAACACTGAAGCTTTCTTT
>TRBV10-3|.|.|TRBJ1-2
CAISLDLTTSVGYTF
TGTGCCATCAGCCTAGACCTTACGACATCCGTAGGCTACACCTTC
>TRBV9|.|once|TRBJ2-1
CASSVGLGYNEQFF
TGTGCCAGCAGCGTGGGACTCGGGTACAATGAGCAGTTCTTC
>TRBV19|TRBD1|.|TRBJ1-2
CASSPRQGSNYGYTF
TGTGCCAGTAGTCCCCGACAGGGCTCAAACTATGGCTACACCTTC
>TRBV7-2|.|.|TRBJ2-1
CASSLVTSNNEQFF
TGTGCCAGCAGCTTAGTGACCTCGAACAATGAGCAGTTCTTC
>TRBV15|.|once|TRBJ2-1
CATSRAAQINEQFF
TGTGCCACCAGCCGGGCAGCCCAGATCAATGAGCAGTTCTTC
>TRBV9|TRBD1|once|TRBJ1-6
CASSPQTGGSPLHF
TGTGCCAGCAGCCCCCAGACAGGGGGTTCACCCCTCCACTTT
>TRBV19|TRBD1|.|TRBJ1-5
CAGRDRENQPQHF
TGTGCCGGCAGGGACAGAGAAAATCAGCCCCAGCATTTT
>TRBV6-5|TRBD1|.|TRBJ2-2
CASSHRGNTGELFF
TGTGCCAGCAGTCACAGGGGGAACACCGGGGAGCTGTTTTTT
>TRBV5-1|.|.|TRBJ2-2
CATEAGTNTGELFF
TGCGCCACGGAAGCGGGCACGAACACCGGGGAGCTGTTTTTT
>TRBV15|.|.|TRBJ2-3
CATSAHLDTDTQYF
TGTGCCACCAGCGCCCACTTGGACACAGATACGCAGTATTTT
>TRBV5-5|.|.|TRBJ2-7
CASSLGVENYEQYF
TGTGCCAGCAGCTTGGGGGTGGAGAACTACGAGCAGTACTTC
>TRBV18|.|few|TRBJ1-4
CASSPRSSHNEKLFF
TGTGCCAGCTCACCACGATCCTCCCATAATGAAAAACTGTTTTTT
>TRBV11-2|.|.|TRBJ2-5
CASSLVRPQETQYF
TGTGCCAGCAGCTTAGTCCGCCCGCAAGAGACCCAGTACTTC
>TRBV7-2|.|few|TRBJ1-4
CASSLGIIDGEKLFF
TGTGCCAGCAGCTTAGGTATTATTGACGGGGAAAAACTGTTTTTT
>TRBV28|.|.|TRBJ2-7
CASTYFGGYEQYF
TGTGCCAGCACTTACTTCGGGGGCTACGAGCAGTACTTC
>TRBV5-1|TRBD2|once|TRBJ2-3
CASSLGGGKDTQYF
TGCGCCAGCAGCTTGGGCGGGGGAAAAGATACGCAGTATTTT
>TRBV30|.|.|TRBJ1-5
CAWSAVTSNQPQHF
TGTGCCTGGAGTGCCGTGACTAGCAATCAGCCCCAGCATTTT
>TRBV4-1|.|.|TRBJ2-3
CASSLPRGTQYF
TGCGCCAGCAGCCTCCCCCGGGGCACGCAGTATTTT
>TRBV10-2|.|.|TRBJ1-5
CASQGQHNQPQHF
TGCGCCAGCCAGGGACAACACAATCAGCCCCAGCATTTT
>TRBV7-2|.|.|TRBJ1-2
CATRAGVNYGYTF
TGTGCCACCCGGGCAGGGGTTAACTATGGCTACACCTTC
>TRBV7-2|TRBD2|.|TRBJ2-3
CASSPGTSGRYPDTQYF
TGTGCCAGCAGCCCCGGGACTAGCGGGAGGTACCCAGATACGCAGTATTTT
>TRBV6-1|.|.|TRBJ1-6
CASSEQSSYNSPLHF
TGTGCCAGCAGTGAACAGAGCTCCTATAATTCACCCCTCCACTTT
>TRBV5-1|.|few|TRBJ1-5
CASSLAGAPNQPQHF
TGCGCCAGCAGCTTGGCTGGGGCCCCAAATCAGCCCCAGCATTTT
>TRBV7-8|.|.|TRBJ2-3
CASSLRALSTDTQYF
TGTGCCAGCAGCTTAAGGGCGCTTAGCACAGATACGCAGTATTTT
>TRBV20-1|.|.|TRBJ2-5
CSAEYQETQYF
TGCAGTGCCGAGTACCAAGAGACCCAGTACTTC
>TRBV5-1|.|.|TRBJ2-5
CASSFGTLRGETQYF
TGCGCCAGCAGCTTCGGGACTTTAAGGGGAGAGACCCAGTACTTC
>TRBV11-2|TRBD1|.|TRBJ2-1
CASSSPGQEEFF
TGTGCCAGCAGCTCCCCCGGACAGGAAGAGTTCTTC
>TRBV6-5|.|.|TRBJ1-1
CASSKTGANTEAFF
TGTGCCAGCAGTAAGACAGGAGCGAACACTGAAGCTTTCTTT
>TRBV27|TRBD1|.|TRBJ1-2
CASSPWDRGSNYGYTF
TGTGCCAGCAGTCCGTGGGACAGGGGCTCTAACTATGGCTACACCTTC
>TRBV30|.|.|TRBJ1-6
CAWSVKGGIYNSPLHF
TGTGCCTGGAGTGTAAAGGGAGGGATATATAATTCACCCCTCCACTTT
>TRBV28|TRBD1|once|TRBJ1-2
CASRPLGTGGDYGYTF
TGTGCCAGCAGGCCACTCGGGACAGGGGGCGACTATGGCTACACCTTC
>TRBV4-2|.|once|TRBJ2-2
CASSPHSREAGELFF
TGTGCCAGCAGCCCTCATTCTCGAGAGGCCGGGGAGCTGTTTTTT
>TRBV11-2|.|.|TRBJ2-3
CASSLMGRARVRADTQYF
TGTGCCAGCAGCTTAATGGGGCGGGCTAGGGTCCGGGCGGATACGCAGTATTTT
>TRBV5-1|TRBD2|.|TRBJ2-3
CASSTLAGYTDTQYF
TGCGCCAGCAGCACACTAGCGGGGTACACAGATACGCAGTATTTT
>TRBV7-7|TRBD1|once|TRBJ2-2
CASSPTGDTGELFF
TGTGCTAGCAGTCCAACAGGGGACACCGGGGAGCTGTTTTTT
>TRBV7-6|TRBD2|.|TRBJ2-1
CASSLAWAGGPNEQFF
TGTGCCAGCAGCTTAGCTTGGGCGGGGGGGCCCAATGAGCAGTTCTTC
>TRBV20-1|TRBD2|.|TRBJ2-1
CSAPGGTEQFF
TGCAGTGCCCCGGGGGGGACTGAGCAGTTCTTC
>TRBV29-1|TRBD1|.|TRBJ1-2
CSAGTAANYGYTF
TGCAGCGCCGGGACAGCGGCAAACTATGGCTACACCTTC
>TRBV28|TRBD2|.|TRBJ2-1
CASTKGGLAGKFEQFF
TGTGCCAGCACCAAGGGGGGGCTAGCGGGAAAGTTTGAGCAGTTCTTC
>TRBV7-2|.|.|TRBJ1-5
CASSLPGGLAGNQPQHF
TGTGCCAGCAGCTTACCCGGCGGATTAGCAGGCAATCAGCCCCAGCATTTT
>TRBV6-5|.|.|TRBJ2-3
CASSLRPLGPDTQYF
TGTGCCAGCAGTCTTCGTCCTCTCGGCCCAGATACGCAGTATTTT
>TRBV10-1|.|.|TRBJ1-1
CASSETGRWTEAFF
TGCGCCAGCAGTGAAACAGGGAGGTGGACTGAAGCTTTCTTT
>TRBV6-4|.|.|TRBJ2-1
CASSPGPTDEQFF
TGTGCCAGCAGTCCCGGACCGACGGATGAGCAGTTCTTC
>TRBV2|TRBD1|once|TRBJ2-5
CASSRTGFPRETQYF
TGTGCCAGCAGCCGGACAGGGTTCCCAAGGGAGACCCAGTACTTC
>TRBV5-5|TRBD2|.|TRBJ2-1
CASSLSGSFYNEQFF
TGTGCCAGCAGCCTTAGCGGGAGTTTCTACAATGAGCAGTTCTTC
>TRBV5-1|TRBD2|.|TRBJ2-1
CASSWVGLAGVYNEQFF
TGCGCCAGCAGCTGGGTTGGGCTAGCGGGAGTTTACAATGAGCAGTTCTTC
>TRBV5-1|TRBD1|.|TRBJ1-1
CASSFGTGGTEAFF
TGCGCCAGCAGCTTTGGGACAGGGGGAACTGAAGCTTTCTTT
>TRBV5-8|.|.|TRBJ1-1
CASSLLDLRPTEAFF
TGTGCCAGCAGCTTGTTAGACCTGCGGCCCACTGAAGCTTTCTTT
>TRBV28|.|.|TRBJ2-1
CASIAWGATISSYNEQFF
TGTGCCAGCATCGCCTGGGGGGCCACAATCAGCTCCTACAATGAGCAGTTCTTC
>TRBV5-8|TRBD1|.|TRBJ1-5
CASSPGTGVNQPQHF
TGTGCCAGCAGCCCTGGGACAGGGGTCAATCAGCCCCAGCATTTT
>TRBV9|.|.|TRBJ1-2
CASSVGPNGYTF
TGTGCCAGCAGCGTGGGGCCCAATGGCTACACCTTC
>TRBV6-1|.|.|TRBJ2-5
CASSSQPGREETQYF
TGTGCCAGCAGTTCCCAGCCGGGCAGGGAAGAGACCCAGTACTTC
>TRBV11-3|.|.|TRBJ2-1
CASSGAGAYNEQFF
TGTGCCAGCTCCGGGGCGGGGGCTTACAATGAGCAGTTCTTC
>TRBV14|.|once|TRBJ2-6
CASSQAAGTASGANVLTF
TGTGCCAGCAGCCAAGCGGCGGGTACAGCTTCTGGGGCCAACGTCCTGACTTTC
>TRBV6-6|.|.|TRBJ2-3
CASSYRPTDTQYF
TGTGCCAGCAGTTACCGGCCCACAGATACGCAGTATTTT
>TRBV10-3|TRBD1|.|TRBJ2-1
CAISEGGRNNEQFF
TGTGCCATCAGTGAAGGGGGCAGGAACAATGAGCAGTTCTTC
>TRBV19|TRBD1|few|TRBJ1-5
CASSVTGPEYSNQPQHF
TGTGCCAGTAGTGTGACAGGGCCAGAATATAGCAATCAGCCCCAGCATTTT